The rows below give T cell receptor beta chains drawn from one sample of a study of shared clonotypes between healthy human individuals. Clones were read by immunoSEQ multiplex PCR, and TCRdb kept only the in-frame ones, dropping some. Among approximately 700,000 clones, approximately 73% were seen once, and the ten largest hold about 1.8%. Sequencing was done on a sample of memory CD4+ T cells sorted from blood. These receptors were taken from a woman in her twenties or thirties in good health. The conserved cysteine and the conserved F or W are not part of the CDR3 here.

V	J	CDR3
TRBV5-6	TRBJ2-7	ASSSYRGDEQY
TRBV11-3	TRBJ2-5	ASSNGQGQY
TRBV25-1	TRBJ2-7	ASSRDRGSEQY
TRBV5-6	TRBJ2-5	ASSLLGLLQETQY
TRBV18	TRBJ1-1	ASSPTDGVSEAF
TRBV12-5	TRBJ1-2	ASADGQGDYGYT
TRBV6-1	TRBJ1-4	ASSEAGDRGRGEKLF
TRBV7-2	TRBJ2-5	ASSFLETQY
TRBV5-1	TRBJ1-2	ASSLGGEGNYGYT
TRBV9	TRBJ1-4	ASSQGHRAYEKLF
TRBV10-1	TRBJ1-1	ASSGGPVLEAF
TRBV5-1	TRBJ2-5	ASSATGGAIQETQY
TRBV28	TRBJ2-2	ASSYTNTGELF
TRBV5-1	TRBJ2-7	ASTRTGSYEQY
TRBV2	TRBJ2-1	ASSASRSGNEQF
TRBV6-1	TRBJ1-1	ASSLEATEAF
TRBV11-3	TRBJ2-5	ASSLGSQETQY
TRBV29-1	TRBJ1-5	SASTGGANQPQH
TRBV10-3	TRBJ1-1	AINTQGSSNTEAF
TRBV7-8	TRBJ2-2	ASSLATGTGELF
TRBV6-1	TRBJ2-2	ATRGQSAGELF
TRBV19	TRBJ2-2	ASRGAGTINTGELF